This TCR beta chain is drawn from a study of OX40 agonist ivuxolimab in advanced cancers. Study overall: Earlier treatment with anti-PD-1, anti-PD-L1 or anti-CTLA-4 was permitted, and over 35% had received some.

Repertoires were generated with immunoSEQ multiplex PCR, while TCRdb's copy carries only in-frame clones and drops some. The table records 75,000 to 90,000 clones, around 90% of them present only once. V was clipped by 5 bases and J by 5 bases, with 8 bases between them. Germline V gene sequence: CDR1 MNHEY, CDR2 SVGAGI. The CDR3 covers 12 residues. This material consisted of CD4+ or CD8+ T cells sorted from blood, taken in a trial of the OX40 agonist ivuxolimab. This chain joins TRBV6-5 and TRBJ2-3; D gene unclear. The receptor's source is an adult with an advanced solid tumor such as melanoma, head and neck, liver or kidney cancer. CDR3 loop: CASSLPGDTQYF. For the CDR3, the DNA is TGTGCCAGCAGTCTCCCGGGAGATACGCAGTATTTT.